These 8 T cell receptor beta chains were sequenced from one sample in a study of blood T cell repertoires in COVID-19. The table came from immunoSEQ multiplex PCR; TCRdb's copy has only in-frame clones and leaves some out. The sample shows roughly 63,000 clones, 89% of them seen only once. The sequencing input was peripheral blood. These receptors came from a man aged 50 to 60 with active COVID-19.

This chain links TRBV7-9 with TRBJ1-2; tentatively, D is TRBD1 (5 bases). Germline V gene lookup returns CDR1 SEHNR and CDR2 FQNEAQ (reference sequence). V dropped 0 bases and J dropped 8 bases, with 10 bases sitting between them. The CDR3 consists of 13 residues. CDR3 sequence: CASSLATGYGYTF. CDR3 coding DNA: TGTGCCAGCAGCTTAGCTACAGGTTACGGCTACACCTTC.

V and J are TRBV4-3 and TRBJ2-1; 7 bases align to TRBD1. The trim removed 0 bases at V and 7 bases at J, leaving 6 bases unmatched. The CDR3 is made up of 15 amino acids. Germline V CDR1 and CDR2: LGHNA, YSLEER. CDR3 in amino acids: CASSQETGLRNEQFF. CDR3 in DNA: TGCGCCAGCAGCCAAGAGACAGGGCTTAGGAATGAGCAGTTCTTC.

The rearrangement links TRBV7-3 to TRBJ2-1; D remains unclear. The CDR3 contains 14 residues. Germline V gene lookup returns CDR1 SGHTA and CDR2 FQGTGA. V was trimmed by 3 bases and J by 6 bases, leaving 12 bases between them. CDR3 bases: TGTGCCAGCAGCTTTAATCTCCCGGGCAATGAGCAGTTCTTC. Translation gives CASSFNLPGNEQFF. Combining the CDR3 with reference TRBV7-3 and TRBJ2-1 gives the whole variable domain GAGVSQTPSNKVTEKGKYVELRCDPISGHTALYWYRQSLGQGPEFLIYFQGTGAADDSGLPNDRFFAVRPEGSVSTLKIQRTERGDSAVYLCASSFNLPGNEQFFGPGTRLTVL.

V and J are TRBV16 and TRBJ1-3, with 9 bases fitting TRBD1. Germline V gene sequence: CDR1 KGHSY, CDR2 FQNENV. The CDR3 sequence is 18 residues long. With V trimmed by 1 base and J by 4 bases, 11 bases remained unmatched. CDR3 in DNA: TGTGCCAGCAGCCAATTCCCTCTTGGGACAGGGTTCGGAAACACCATATATTTT. Translated: CASSQFPLGTGFGNTIYF.

The chain uses TRBV6-2 or TRBV6-3 and TRBJ1-2, with 10 bases matching TRBD1. J was trimmed by 6 bases and V by 4 bases; bases with no gene match: 8. CDR1 MNHEY and CDR2 SVGEGT come from the germline V gene. CDR3 length: 15 amino acids. In nucleotides, the CDR3 is TGTGCCAGCAGTTCGACAGGGGGCGCCTGGGATGGCTACACCTTC. Amino acid sequence: CASSSTGGAWDGYTF.

The rearrangement uses TRBV5-6 and TRBJ2-3; 12 nucleotides agree with TRBD2. Germline values: CDR1 SGHDT, CDR2 YYEEEE. This CDR3 spans 18 amino acids. The junction had 11 bases not matched to a gene; V was cut back by 3 bases and J by 3 bases. The CDR3 region is CASSSLLLAGGLTDTQYF. The CDR3 nucleotides are TGTGCCAGCAGCTCCCTCCTCCTAGCGGGGGGGCTGACAGATACGCAGTATTTT. Filled out from reference TRBV5-6 and TRBJ2-3, the complete variable domain reads DAGVTQSPTHLIKTRGQQVTLRCSPKSGHDTVSWYQQALGQGPQFIFQYYEEEERQRGNFPDRFSGHQFPNYSSELNVNALLLGDSALYLCASSSLLLAGGLTDTQYFGPGTRLTVL.

The chain is built from TRBV14 and TRBJ2-5; D is uncertain. V lost 4 bases and J lost 2, with 8 bases in between. Per germline, CDR1 SGHDN and CDR2 FVKESK. There are 13 residues in the CDR3. The CDR3 DNA reads TGTGCCAGCAGCCCAACACAGCAAGAGACCCAGTACTTC. Translation: CASSPTQQETQYF.

The chain combines TRBV11-2 with TRBJ2-1; 9 bases fit TRBD2. J was trimmed by 4 bases and V by 3 bases; bases with no gene match: 13. Per germline, CDR1 SGHAT and CDR2 FQNNGV. CDR3 length: 18 residues. CDR3 coding DNA: TGTGCCAGCAGCTTGCGAGGCCCGCGGGGGGGCTTTTACAATGAGCAGTTCTTC. It translates to CASSLRGPRGGFYNEQFF.